The rows below give T cell receptor beta chains drawn from one sample of a study of blood T cell repertoires in COVID-19. The method was immunoSEQ multiplex PCR; TCRdb's version includes in-frame clones alone and lacks a portion of them. This table holds 450,000 or so clones, 85% to 90% found once. Material for sequencing was peripheral blood. These receptors came from a man between 18 and 35 years old with COVID-19, enrolled during active disease. The CDR3 runs from the conserved cysteine through the conserved F or W. The D gene is left open where the match is weak. Expanded clones get a size class; other rows say once, few or many, or leave the size out.

d_call	clone_size	v_call	j_call	cdr3_nt	cdr3_aa
-	-	TRBV5-5	TRBJ1-1	TGTGCCAGCAAACAGGGTGGGTTTCCGAACACTGAAGCTTTCTTT	CASKQGGFPNTEAFF
TRBD2	-	TRBV9	TRBJ2-7	TGTGCCAGCAGCGTAAGTAGCGGGTACTACGAGCAGTACTTC	CASSVSSGYYEQYF
TRBD2	-	TRBV12-5	TRBJ2-7	TGTGCTAGTGGCCCAACGGGGGGCTACGAGCAGTACTTC	CASGPTGGYEQYF
-	-	TRBV5-1	TRBJ1-4	TGCGCCAGCGCTTGGCAGCCGGACACCTTGGGGGAAAAACTGTTTTTT	CASAWQPDTLGEKLFF
-	-	TRBV5-6	TRBJ2-1	TGTGCCAGCAGCTTGGGGACAGATGGCCCTTACAATGAGCAGTTCTTC	CASSLGTDGPYNEQFF
-	-	TRBV11-3	TRBJ2-1	TGTGCCAGCAGCTTAGTGGTCGGGAGAAACTACAATGAGCAGTTCTTC	CASSLVVGRNYNEQFF
-	-	TRBV6-1	TRBJ2-1	TGTGCCAGCAGTGAAAACAGGGTAGGAAATGAGCAGTTCTTC	CASSENRVGNEQFF
-	-	TRBV6-5	TRBJ1-1	TGTGCCAGCAGTTACGGGGGCCAGAACACTGAAGCTTTCTTT	CASSYGGQNTEAFF
-	-	TRBV19	TRBJ2-5	TGTGCCAGTAGTATAGGAACAGGGTCCCCCCAAGAGACCCAGTACTTC	CASSIGTGSPQETQYF
-	-	TRBV2	TRBJ1-3	TGTGCCAGCAGCGGACAGCTATACTCTGGAAACACCATATATTTT	CASSGQLYSGNTIYF
-	-	TRBV11-3	TRBJ2-2	TGTGCCAGCAGCTCGACGGGCGGGGAGCTGTTTTTT	CASSSTGGELFF
TRBD1	-	TRBV5-1	TRBJ2-3	TGCGCCAGTCGCCTCCGCCTCGGGGACAGAACCACAGATACGCAGTATTTT	CASRLRLGDRTTDTQYF
-	-	TRBV15	TRBJ2-1	TGTGCCACCAGCAGAGAAGGCCGGAGCTACAATGAGCAGTTCTTC	CATSREGRSYNEQFF
TRBD2	-	TRBV7-6	TRBJ2-2	TGTGCCAGCAGCCCTCTCCGGGCGGGGGGAAACACCGGGGAGCTGTTTTTT	CASSPLRAGGNTGELFF
-	-	TRBV2	TRBJ2-1	TGTGCCAGCAGCGACCTGAAACGGGACTCCAGCTCCTACAATGAGCAGTTCTTC	CASSDLKRDSSSYNEQFF
TRBD2	-	TRBV6-4	TRBJ2-3	TGTGCCAGCAGTGACTCGGCGGGAGAGCCAGATACGCAGTATTTT	CASSDSAGEPDTQYF
TRBD2	once	TRBV25-1	TRBJ2-3	TGTGCCAGCAGTGGAACCGGGACTAGAAGCACAGATACGCAGTATTTT	CASSGTGTRSTDTQYF
-	-	TRBV9	TRBJ1-5	TGTGCCAGCAGCGGCGGGGTAGAACAGCCCCAGCATTTT	CASSGGVEQPQHF
-	-	TRBV11-3	TRBJ2-3	TGTGCCAGCAGCTTAGAAATGACTAGTTTATTCACAGATACGCAGTATTTT	CASSLEMTSLFTDTQYF
TRBD1	-	TRBV18	TRBJ1-1	TGTGCCAGCCGACAGGGGGCAGGGAACACTGAAGCTTTCTTT	CASRQGAGNTEAFF
-	-	TRBV7-2	TRBJ2-1	TGTGCCAGCAGCTTAGTCGGAGGACCTAATGAGCAGTTCTTC	CASSLVGGPNEQFF
-	-	TRBV24-1	TRBJ2-3	TGTGCCACCAGTGAACACAGGGAGGGAGATACGCAGTATTTT	CATSEHREGDTQYF
TRBD1	-	TRBV29-1	TRBJ2-1	TGCAGCGTTGCGGGACAGGGGGCGAGTGTCTCCTACAATGAGCAGTTCTTC	CSVAGQGASVSYNEQFF
TRBD2	-	TRBV5-1	TRBJ2-1	TGCGCCAGCAGCTACACGGGACTAGCGGGGGAGAATGAGCAGTTCTTC	CASSYTGLAGENEQFF
TRBD1	-	TRBV19	TRBJ2-7	TGTGCCAGTAGTATGGACAGGGCAGGCGAGCAGTACTTC	CASSMDRAGEQYF
TRBD2	-	TRBV30	TRBJ2-1	TGTGCCTGGAGTGTAAACCCAGCGGGATTGGGTGAGCAGTTCTTC	CAWSVNPAGLGEQFF
TRBD2	-	TRBV6-5	TRBJ2-1	TGTGCCAGCAGCACAACTAGCGGGAGGTACAATGAGCAGTTCTTC	CASSTTSGRYNEQFF
-	-	TRBV2	TRBJ2-5	TGTGCCGCCGGGTGGGGGCCCCCAGAGACCCAGTACTTC	CAAGWGPPETQYF
-	-	TRBV2	TRBJ2-7	TGTGCCAGCAGCAGGTACCCCTACGAGCAGTACTTC	CASSRYPYEQYF
-	-	TRBV24-1	TRBJ2-3	TGTGCCACCAGTCCCATGGAGGATACGCAGTATTTT	CATSPMEDTQYF
TRBD1	-	TRBV7-9	TRBJ1-5	TGTGCCAGCAGCTTAGCGCCGGGGACAGGGTATAGCAATCAGCCCCAGCATTTT	CASSLAPGTGYSNQPQHF
-	-	TRBV6-1	TRBJ2-2	TGTGCCAGCAGTGAACGGAGGGTCACCGGGGAGCTGTTTTTT	CASSERRVTGELFF
TRBD1	-	TRBV18	TRBJ2-2	TGTGCCAGCTCACAGGGACAGGGCCGTGCCGGGGAGCTGTTTTTT	CASSQGQGRAGELFF
-	-	TRBV12-3/TRBV12-4	TRBJ1-1	TGTGCCAGCAGCCCTAGGAGTGGCACTGAAGCTTTCTTT	CASSPRSGTEAFF
-	-	TRBV18	TRBJ2-2	TGTGCCAGCTCACCCCCTAATGCCAACACCGGGGAGCTGTTTTTT	CASSPPNANTGELFF
-	-	TRBV4-2	TRBJ2-6	TGTGCCAGCAGCCAAGAGGCGACGTGGCGGTCTGGGGCCAACGTCCTGACTTTC	CASSQEATWRSGANVLTF
TRBD1	once	TRBV29-1	TRBJ1-1	TGCAGCGTTGAAGGGACAGGGGGCGGGAACACTGAAGCTTTCTTT	CSVEGTGGGNTEAFF
-	-	TRBV5-1	TRBJ1-3	TGCGCCAGCAGCACCCGACAGGCTGGCTCTGGAAACACCATATATTTT	CASSTRQAGSGNTIYF
-	-	TRBV21-1	TRBJ2-1	TGTGCCAGCAGCAACAAAGGGTCCAGCGGGACCTACAATGAGCAGTTCTTC	CASSNKGSSGTYNEQFF